One sample yielded the 2 T cell receptor beta chains listed below, sequenced in a study of read filtering for tumor transcriptome and immune sequencing. The library was built from about 0.4 ug RNA with molecular barcoded adaptors for alpha/delta and beta/gamma chains. MiXCR was run by TCRdb on the reads, yielding one entry per CDR3 protein. The top ten hold about 7.7% of the sample, which has under 150,000 distinct CDR3 sequences, roughly 13% seen once. The sequencing input was a population of CD138-negative cells sorted from bone marrow. These receptor sequences come from a donor over 35 with multiple myeloma.

Comment on this clonotype: A much larger clone differs from this one at a single base, so this may be a read error. The rearrangement links TRBV2 to TRBJ1-1; D ambiguous. V lost 6 bases to trimming and J lost 5 bases, with 16 bases between them. CDR1 and CDR2 (germline): SNHLY, FYNNEI. The CDR3 contains 14 residues. The CDR3 coding sequence is TGTGCCAGCAGAGGTAGGGATCGAGGAACTGAAGCTTTCTTT. Amino acids: CASRGRDRGTEAFF. The whole variable domain, remainder taken from reference TRBV2 and TRBJ1-1, is EPEVTQTPSHQVTQMGQEVILRCVPISNHLYFYWYRQILGQKVEFLVSFYNNEISEKSEIFDDQFSVERPDGSNFTLKIRSTKLEDSAMYFCASRGRDRGTEAFFGQGTRLTVV.

This clonotype was counted at least ten times. This chain uses TRBV12-3 or TRBV12-4 with TRBJ2-1; possible D gene TRBD2, 5 bases. The CDR3 spans 12 residues. V was shortened by 6 bases and J by 6 bases, with 9 bases between the two germline ends. The CDR3 reads CASRPDSNEQFF. The CDR3 DNA sequence: TGTGCCAGCAGACCGGACTCCAATGAGCAGTTCTTC.